Shown below are 17 T cell receptor beta chains from a single sample sequenced in a study of T cell repertoires in cytomegalovirus infection. TCRdb ran MiXCR on the reads and lists one entry per CDR3 protein. The table has 200,000 to 300,000 distinct CDR3 sequences, roughly 13% seen once. The sample comprised PBMCs. These receptors all stem from a human donor in good health (CMV status not recorded). Some clones in this sample may be carry-over from other donors' samples.

The sample holds many counts of this clonotype. The chain couples TRBV7-2 to TRBJ1-6; D gene unclear. The germline CDR1 and CDR2 sequences are SGHTA and FQGNSA. Trimming shortened V by 5 bases and J by 10 bases, and 27 bases separated the two germline ends. The CDR3 runs to 18 residues. CDR3 coding DNA: TGTGCCAGCAGCCCCGCCCTATTAAGTCCCGTGGGAAGCTCACCCCTCCACTTT. Its translation is CASSPALLSPVGSSPLHF. Full variable domain (remainder filled in from reference TRBV7-2 and TRBJ1-6): GAGVSQSPSNKVTEKGKDVELRCDPISGHTALYWYRQSLGQGLEFLIYFQGNSAPDKSGLPSDRFSAERTGGSVSTLTIQRTQQEDSAVYLCASSPALLSPVGSSPLHFGNGTRLTVT.

The table lists this clonotype with many counts. This chain joins TRBV7-2 and TRBJ2-1, with TRBD2 matching over 11 bases. Germline values: CDR1 SGHTA, CDR2 FQGNSA. This CDR3 comprises 16 residues. V lost 1 base and J lost 7; bases outside the gene matches: 6. CDR3 protein: CASSLVPGLAANEQFF. In nucleotides, the CDR3 is TGTGCCAGCAGCTTAGTCCCGGGACTAGCGGCAAATGAGCAGTTCTTC.

The chain recombines TRBV11-3 with TRBJ2-1, with TRBD2 identical over 7 bases. CDR1 and CDR2 from the germline V gene are SGHNT and YENEEA. The CDR3 sequence is 18 residues long. With 4 bases clipped from V and 0 bases from J, the junction kept 12 bases outside the gene matches. This chain's CDR3 is CASSSAVLAGSSYNEQFF. CDR3 in DNA: TGTGCCAGCAGCTCCGCCGTCTTAGCGGGTAGCTCCTACAATGAGCAGTTCTTC.

Here the CDR3 DNA reads TGCGCCAGCAGCCTCACCGGGACAGGGGGCGACTATGGCTACACCTTC. Its translation is CASSLTGTGGDYGYTF. The chain carries TRBV5-1 and TRBJ1-2; 12 bases are shared with TRBD1. Looked up from germline, CDR1 is SGHRS and CDR2 is YFSETQ. The CDR3 runs to 16 residues. V lost 4 bases to trimming and J lost 3 bases; unmatched junction nucleotides: 7.

At least ten counts were recorded for this clonotype. The rearrangement joins TRBV28 to TRBJ2-4; TRBD2 might be the D (6 bases). The CDR3 runs 15 residues. Deletions cut 4 bases from V and 6 bases from J, with 16 bases between. The germline V gene has CDR1 MDHEN and CDR2 SYDVKM. The CDR3 protein is CASSSPGGTGNIQYF. CDR3 nucleotide sequence: TGTGCCAGCAGTTCCCCGGGCGGGACTGGAAACATTCAGTACTTC.

This CDR3 is CASSSQSVRETQYF. The CDR3 nucleotides are TGCGCCAGCAGCTCCCAGTCCGTAAGAGAGACCCAGTACTTC. The J gene is TRBJ2-5, the V gene TRBV5-1; D gene ambiguous. The CDR3 is 14 amino acids. CDR1 is SGHRS, CDR2 YFSETQ, per germline. V shed 3 bases and J shed 4 bases, with 13 bases lying between them.

V and J are TRBV10-3 and TRBJ1-3, with 7 bases that match TRBD1. Germline CDR1 reads ENHRY; CDR2 reads SYGVKD. This CDR3 contains 16 residues. Trimming took 6 bases from V and 0 from J; bases not matched to a gene: 8. CDR3 coding DNA: TGTGCCATCAGCCCGGGACAGCAGCGCTCTGGAAACACCATATATTTT. Translation gives CAISPGQQRSGNTIYF.

This clonotype was seen only a few times. For the CDR3, the DNA is TGTGCCAGCAGCTCTCAGGGGGCCTCTAACCAGCCCCAGCATTTT. Amino acid sequence: CASSSQGASNQPQHF. The V and J genes are TRBV7-2 and TRBJ1-5, with 8 bases identical to TRBD1. The V segment lost 4 bases and the J segment 7 bases; nucleotides outside the gene matches: 9. CDR1 and CDR2 from the germline V gene are SGHTA and FQGNSA. This CDR3 region has 15 residues.

In this sample, this clonotype is medium-sized. V gene TRBV7-8 combines with J gene TRBJ1-2; 9 nucleotides agree with TRBD1. Germline trimming cut 5 bases from V and 0 bases from J; bases unmatched to any gene: 13. CDR3 length: 18 residues. Per germline, CDR1 SGHVS and CDR2 FQNEAQ. The CDR3 protein is CASSAYRGQSYSNYGYTF. DNA of the CDR3: TGTGCCAGCAGCGCCTACAGGGGGCAGAGCTATTCTAACTATGGCTACACCTTC.

This sequence joins TRBV2 and TRBJ2-3, with TRBD2 matching 9 bases. Germline V gives CDR1 SNHLY, CDR2 FYNNEI. The V and J ends lost 6 bases and 2 bases, in that order; junction bases with no gene match: 6. The CDR3 extends over 15 amino acids. CDR3 loop: CASRRLAGTTDTQYF. In nucleotides, the CDR3 is TGTGCCAGCAGAAGGCTAGCGGGGACCACAGATACGCAGTATTTT.

This clonotype has more than one count but fewer than ten. This chain links TRBV7-9 with TRBJ2-1; D unclear. The germline V gene has CDR1 SEHNR and CDR2 FQNEAQ (reference sequence). This CDR3 comprises 16 residues. The germline V and J ends were trimmed by 0 bases and 5 bases, with 14 bases remaining between them. The DNA for the CDR3 is TGTGCCAGCAGCTTAGCGATGGGTCCCGTGAACAATGAGCAGTTCTTC. As protein: CASSLAMGPVNNEQFF. Variable domain in full (rest from reference TRBV7-9 and TRBJ2-1): DTGVSQNPRHKITKRGQNVTFRCDPISEHNRLYWYRQTLGQGPEFLTYFQNEAQLEKSRLLSDRFSAERPKGSFSTLEIQRTEQGDSAMYLCASSLAMGPVNNEQFFGPGTRLTVL.

The chain recombines TRBV7-9 with TRBJ2-1; 8 bases map to TRBD2. Germline CDR1 and CDR2: SEHNR and FQNEAQ (reference sequence). V lost 5 bases to trimming and J lost 0 bases; unmatched junction nucleotides: 6. The CDR3 contains 16 residues. This CDR3 reads CASSPGGGSSYNEQFF. The CDR3 coding sequence is TGTGCCAGCAGCCCGGGGGGGGGGAGCTCCTACAATGAGCAGTTCTTC.

This clonotype was counted at least ten times. This chain links TRBV7-3 with TRBJ2-1; D is possibly TRBD1 (5 bases). Trimming took off 5 bases at V and 2 bases at J, with 7 bases between the two ends. CDR1 is SGHTA and CDR2 is FQGTGA in the germline V gene. CDR3 size: 13 residues. CDR3 region: CASSEDTYNEQFF. In DNA form, the CDR3 reads TGTGCCAGCAGCGAGGACACCTACAATGAGCAGTTCTTC. Using reference TRBV7-3 and TRBJ2-1 for the parts outside the CDR3, the full variable domain is GAGVSQTPSNKVTEKGKYVELRCDPISGHTALYWYRQSLGQGPEFLIYFQGTGAADDSGLPNDRFFAVRPEGSVSTLKIQRTERGDSAVYLCASSEDTYNEQFFGPGTRLTVL.

Only a few counts were recorded for this clonotype. The chain couples TRBV5-1 to TRBJ2-7; D gene ambiguous. V lost 2 bases and J lost 7, with 13 bases in between. The CDR3 totals 13 residues. Looked up from germline, CDR1 is SGHRS and CDR2 is YFSETQ. The CDR3: CASSFDLAREQYF. The CDR3 bases are TGCGCCAGCAGCTTTGACCTCGCCCGGGAGCAGTACTTC. Full variable domain (missing parts from reference TRBV5-1 and TRBJ2-7): KAGVTQTPRYLIKTRGQQVTLSCSPISGHRSVSWYQQTPGQGLQFLFEYFSETQRNKGNFPGRFSGRQFSNSRSEMNVSTLELGDSALYLCASSFDLAREQYFGPGTRLTVT.

This clonotype was seen a few times. This chain uses TRBV6-2 or TRBV6-3 with TRBJ1-5; D unresolved. Germline V gene lookup returns CDR1 MNHEY and CDR2 SVGEGT. The CDR3 has 14 residues. Trimming left V 2 bases short and J 6 bases short, with 11 bases between. DNA for the CDR3: TGTGCCAGCAGTTACCGGATGACGGCTCAGCCCCAGCATTTT. The encoded protein is CASSYRMTAQPQHF.

This clonotype was seen many times. The rearrangement joins TRBV6-6 to TRBJ2-3; D is undetermined. The CDR3 totals 16 residues. V lost 2 bases, J lost 1 base, and 13 bases lay in between. Germline CDR1 is MNHNY and CDR2 is SVGAGI (reference sequence). CDR3 protein: CASSYDQGKRTDTQYF. The CDR3 DNA reads as TGTGCCAGCAGTTACGACCAAGGGAAGCGCACAGATACGCAGTATTTT.

This clonotype was counted between two and nine times. V gene TRBV2 combines with J gene TRBJ2-2; 7 nucleotides align to TRBD1. Germline V gene sequence: CDR1 SNHLY, CDR2 FYNNEI. The CDR3 covers 14 residues. Losses at the gene ends were 5 bases for V and 8 bases for J; bases not matched to a gene: 8. The CDR3 loop reads CASSPTGLSGELFF. As DNA, the CDR3 is TGTGCCAGCAGTCCGACAGGGTTGTCGGGGGAGCTGTTTTTT.